Listed here are 22 T cell receptor beta chains from one sample, sequenced in a study of T cell responses to AZD1222 COVID-19 vaccine. Sequencing used immunoSEQ multiplex PCR; TCRdb keeps in-frame clones, though not all of them. There are fewer than 120,000 clones in the sample; around 85% occur only once, and about 4.5% lies in the top ten. The sequences come from peripheral blood, collected on day 0 of AZD1222 vaccination. All receptors come from an adult in good health.

This chain joins TRBV28 and TRBJ1-6; no reliable D call. V lost 1 base and J lost 4, with 8 bases in between. CDR1 and CDR2 from the germline V gene are MDHEN and SYDVKM. The CDR3 length is 15 residues. CDR3 DNA sequence: TGTGCCAGCAGTTTATCTCGGGGTTATAATTCACCCCTCCACTTT. This gives the protein CASSLSRGYNSPLHF. The full variable domain, in which reference TRBV28 and TRBJ1-6 provide the parts outside the CDR3, is DVKVTQSSRYLVKRTGEKVFLECVQDMDHENMFWYRQDPGLGLRLIYFSYDVKMKEKGDIPEGYSVSREKKERFSLILESASTNQTSMYLCASSLSRGYNSPLHFGNGTRLTVT.

The rearrangement links TRBV28 to TRBJ1-1; 7 bases are a match to TRBD1. CDR1 MDHEN and CDR2 SYDVKM come from the germline V gene. Trimming removed 5 bases from V and 0 bases from J; junction bases left unmatched: 6. CDR3 length: 15 amino acids. CDR3 residues: CASSPGQIMNTEAFF. The CDR3 DNA reads TGTGCCAGCAGTCCGGGACAGATCATGAACACTGAAGCTTTCTTT.

The chain links TRBV28 to TRBJ1-5; perhaps TRBD1 as D (5 bases). V lost 4 bases to trimming and J lost 3 bases, with 19 bases between them. This CDR3 has 17 residues. Germline lookup yields CDR1 MDHEN and CDR2 SYDVKM. DNA of the CDR3: TGTGCCAGCAGTTCTATGAGGAGCAGGGTCTCCAATCAGCCCCAGCATTTT. Amino acids: CASSSMRSRVSNQPQHF. Full variable domain (remainder filled in from reference TRBV28 and TRBJ1-5): DVKVTQSSRYLVKRTGEKVFLECVQDMDHENMFWYRQDPGLGLRLIYFSYDVKMKEKGDIPEGYSVSREKKERFSLILESASTNQTSMYLCASSSMRSRVSNQPQHFGDGTRLSIL.

V usage is TRBV7-9 and J usage is TRBJ1-5; possibly TRBD1 for D (5 bases). The CDR3 has 14 residues. The ends were cut back, 1 base at V and 8 bases at J, with 12 bases in the middle. CDR1 SEHNR and CDR2 FQNEAQ come from the germline V gene (reference sequence). The CDR3 sequence: CASSLGGGAKPQHF. The DNA of the CDR3 is TGTGCCAGCAGCTTAGGAGGTGGGGCTAAGCCCCAGCATTTT.

The chain uses TRBV3-1 (or the pseudogene TRBV3-2) and TRBJ2-7; D is possibly TRBD2 (5 bases). CDR3 size: 14 residues. The germline CDR1 and CDR2 sequences are LGHDT and YNNKEL (reference sequence). V was cut by 4 bases and J by 3 bases, with 13 bases left in between. The CDR3 nucleotides are TGTGCCAGCAGCCGCGGGTCTTCGGGCTACGAGCAGTACTTC. Residues: CASSRGSSGYEQYF.

The chain is built from TRBV9 and TRBJ2-3, with D possibly TRBD2 on 6 matching bases. The CDR3 is 12 residues long. V was cut by 0 bases and J by 10 bases, with 9 bases left in between. Germline-derived CDR1 and CDR2 are SGDLS and YYNGEE. The CDR3 reads CASSVELAPQYF. The CDR3 nucleotides read TGTGCCAGCAGCGTAGAACTAGCTCCGCAGTATTTT.

The rearrangement uses TRBV11-2 and TRBJ1-5; TRBD1 might be the D (5 bases). Germline V gives CDR1 SGHAT, CDR2 FQNNGV. This CDR3 is built from 15 residues. Trimming took 1 base from V and 4 from J, leaving 11 bases between them. In DNA, the CDR3 is TGTGCCAGCAGCTTAGCCGGGGGAAAAAATCAGCCCCAGCATTTT. Amino acids: CASSLAGGKNQPQHF.

The rearrangement uses TRBV3-1 (or the pseudogene TRBV3-2) and TRBJ2-5; tentative D call: TRBD2 (6 bases). V lost 1 base, J lost 4 bases, and 10 bases lay in between. Germline CDR1 is LGHDT and CDR2 is YNNKEL (reference sequence). The CDR3 runs 14 residues. CDR3 sequence (DNA): TGTGCCAGCAGCCAAGGTTATAGCGGAGAGACCCAGTACTTC. It translates to CASSQGYSGETQYF.

For the CDR3, the DNA is TGTGCCAGCAGCCGACAGCAGGGTAACTATGGCTACACCTTC. Its translation: CASSRQQGNYGYTF. The gene calls are TRBV28 and TRBJ1-2, with D maybe TRBD1 (5 bases). The germline CDR1 and CDR2 sequences are MDHEN and SYDVKM. Trimming cost V 6 bases and J 1 base, with 12 bases left between them. This CDR3 comprises 14 residues.

The gene calls are TRBV7-2 and TRBJ1-5; no definite D call. The V gene lost 5 bases and the J gene lost 4 bases, with 15 bases spanning the gap. There are 15 residues in the CDR3. Germline-derived CDR1 and CDR2 are SGHTA and FQGNSA. The CDR3 DNA follows: TGTGCCAGCAGCCTGGACGGACGGAGGAATCAGCCCCAGCATTTT. This sequence encodes CASSLDGRRNQPQHF.

The CDR3 sequence is CATRGRNEQFF. The CDR3 nucleotides are TGTGCCACCAGAGGGCGCAATGAGCAGTTCTTC. The genes are TRBV28 and TRBJ2-1; a weak D match, TRBD2 (5 bases). Germline V gene lookup returns CDR1 MDHEN and CDR2 SYDVKM. Trimming cost V 10 bases and J 6 bases, with 10 bases left between them. CDR3 length equals 11 residues.

This clone was observed once. V and J are TRBV5-5 and TRBJ2-7, with D unclear. The V and J ends lost 1 base and 2 bases respectively, with 7 bases between them. The germline V gene has CDR1 SGHKS and CDR2 YYEKEE (reference sequence). The CDR3 consists of 13 residues. CDR3 bases: TGTGCCAGCAGCTTGATAGTAGCCTACGAGCAGTACTTC. It is translated as CASSLIVAYEQYF.

The genes are TRBV7-2 and TRBJ2-1, with TRBD2 identical over 7 bases. Germline CDR1 and CDR2: SGHTA and FQGNSA. The CDR3 is 14 amino acids. Unmatched junction bases numbered 10, after V lost 4 bases and J lost 10 bases. DNA of the CDR3: TGTGCCAGCAGCTCAGTGTCGGGAGGAAAGGAGCAGTTCTTC. Amino acids: CASSSVSGGKEQFF.

The genes are TRBV4-2 and TRBJ1-4, with D uncertain. Deletions cut 2 bases from V and 8 bases from J, with 9 bases between. CDR1 is LGHNA and CDR2 is YNFKEQ in the germline V gene. The CDR3 is 13 residues long. CDR3 sequence (DNA): TGTGCCAGCAGCCAATCGCCGGGAGAAAAACTGTTTTTT. It specifies CASSQSPGEKLFF.

The chain recombines TRBV15 with TRBJ1-4, with D perhaps matching TRBD1 (6 bases). This CDR3 has 14 residues. Trimming removed 1 base from V and 7 bases from J, with 10 bases in between. The germline gives CDR1 LNHNV, CDR2 YYDKDF (reference sequence). CDR3 nucleotide sequence: TGTGCCACCAGCAGAGGGGGGGCTGGTGAAAAACTGTTTTTT. This gives the protein CATSRGGAGEKLFF.

The rearrangement links TRBV11-2 to TRBJ2-7; TRBD2 matches 10 bases. Germline assignment: CDR1 SGHAT and CDR2 FQNNGV. Losses at the gene ends were 5 bases for V and 2 bases for J; bases not matched to a gene: 6. The CDR3 covers 15 residues. The CDR3 protein is CASSSGTSVTYEQYF. The CDR3 nucleotides are TGTGCCAGCAGCAGCGGGACTAGCGTTACCTACGAGCAGTACTTC.

The genes are TRBV6-1 and TRBJ1-2; weak D call: TRBD1 (5 bases). The CDR3 contains 15 residues. V gave up 2 bases and J gave up 8 bases, with 18 bases separating them. CDR1 and CDR2 from the germline V gene are MNHNS and SASEGT. The CDR3 spells CASSERRQGPSGYTF. CDR3 sequence (DNA): TGTGCCAGCAGTGAACGGCGTCAGGGCCCCTCCGGCTACACCTTC.

V gene TRBV4-3 combines with J gene TRBJ2-1; D is unresolved. The CDR3 extends over 13 amino acids. Trimming took 2 bases from V and 2 from J, leaving 4 bases between them. In germline, CDR1 is LGHNA, CDR2 YSLEER. The CDR3 region is CASSQNTYNEQFF. The CDR3 DNA follows: TGCGCCAGCAGCCAAAACACCTACAATGAGCAGTTCTTC.

The sample holds a few counts of this clone. This chain connects TRBV27 to TRBJ2-7; TRBD2 might be the D (5 bases). Deletions cut 3 bases from V and 3 bases from J, with 12 bases between. Germline assignment: CDR1 MNHEY and CDR2 SMNVEV (reference sequence). The CDR3 sequence is 14 residues long. CDR3 coding DNA: TGTGCCAGCAGTTTCGAGGGTCGGGGCTACGAGCAGTACTTC. Translated: CASSFEGRGYEQYF.

The chain carries TRBV7-6 and TRBJ2-7; a weak D match, TRBD1 (5 bases). V was pared by 1 base and J by 5 bases, with 9 bases between. CDR3 size: 13 residues. The germline gives CDR1 SGHVS, CDR2 FNYEAQ. The CDR3 DNA follows: TGTGCCAGCAGCTTAGTGCCCAGGGACGAGCAGTACTTC. Amino acids: CASSLVPRDEQYF. The whole variable domain, filled in from reference TRBV7-6 and TRBJ2-7, reads GAGVSQSPRYKVTKRGQDVALRCDPISGHVSLYWYRQALGQGPEFLTYFNYEAQQDKSGLPNDRFSAERPEGSISTLTIQRTEQRDSAMYRCASSLVPRDEQYFGPGTRLTVT.

The rearrangement joins TRBV28 to TRBJ1-5; TRBD1 agrees at 7 bases. J gave up 6 bases and V 5 bases, and 7 bases lay outside the gene matches. The CDR3 contains 14 residues. Germline V lookup: CDR1 MDHEN, CDR2 SYDVKM. This CDR3 is CASSPGAGGQPQHF. DNA for the CDR3: TGTGCCAGCAGTCCTGGGGCAGGGGGTCAGCCCCAGCATTTT.

The chain is built from TRBV19 and TRBJ1-5; D gene uncertain. Per the germline V gene, CDR1 is LNHDA and CDR2 is SQIVND (reference sequence). The CDR3 has 13 residues. V lost 7 bases, J lost 3 bases, and 10 bases lay in between. In DNA, the CDR3 is TGTGCCAGTAAGACCAGGTCCAATCAGCCCCAGCATTTT. Its translation: CASKTRSNQPQHF.